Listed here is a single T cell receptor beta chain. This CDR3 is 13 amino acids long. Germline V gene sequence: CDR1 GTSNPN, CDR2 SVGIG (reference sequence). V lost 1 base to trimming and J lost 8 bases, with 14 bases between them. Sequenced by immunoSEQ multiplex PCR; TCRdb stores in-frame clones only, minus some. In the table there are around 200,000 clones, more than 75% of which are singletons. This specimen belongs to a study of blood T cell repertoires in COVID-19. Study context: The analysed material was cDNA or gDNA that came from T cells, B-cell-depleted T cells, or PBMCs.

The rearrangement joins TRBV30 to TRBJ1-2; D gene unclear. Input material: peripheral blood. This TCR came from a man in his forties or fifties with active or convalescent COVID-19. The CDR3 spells CAWSEAWASGYTF. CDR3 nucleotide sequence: TGTGCCTGGAGTGAGGCTTGGGCGTCGGGCTACACCTTC.